One and the same sample provided the 7 T cell receptor beta chains below, sequenced in a study of blood T cell repertoires in COVID-19 (dated by TCRdb to 2020 to 2021). The library was made by the immunoSEQ multiplex PCR assay. TCRdb re-hosts the immuneACCESS table, in-frame sequences only. Its copies lack some clones; in the studies checked, an unresolved V gene accounts for under half of them, and the cause for the rest is not known. The sample contains roughly 160,000 clones, about 82% of them found a single time. Over 7% of the sample belongs to the ten largest clones. The specimen was peripheral blood. The receptor source for this set is a woman at least 80 years old with COVID-19, enrolled during active disease.

This chain links TRBV18 with TRBJ1-5; 9 bases map to TRBD1. The germline gives CDR1 KGHSH, CDR2 LQKENI. This CDR3 is built from 15 residues. The J segment lost 7 bases and the V segment lost 0 bases, leaving 4 bases of the junction unmatched. CDR3 residues: CASSPPGQGGQPQHF. The CDR3, as DNA: TGTGCCAGCTCACCACCGGGACAGGGAGGACAGCCCCAGCATTTT.

V usage is TRBV29-1 and J usage is TRBJ2-1, with unresolved D. This CDR3 contains 11 residues. Germline loops: CDR1 SQVTM, CDR2 ANQGSEA. In DNA, the CDR3 is TGCAGGGCAACTAACTACAATGAGCAGTTCTTC. It is translated as CRATNYNEQFF.

As DNA, the CDR3 is TGTGCCAGCAGTTTAACGGCTAGCGGAGGCTACGAGCAGTACTTC. Protein product: CASSLTASGGYEQYF. The chain combines TRBV28 with TRBJ2-7, with 7 bases lining up with TRBD2. CDR3 size: 15 residues. The germline CDR1 and CDR2 sequences are MDHEN and SYDVKM. The trim removed 2 bases at V and 3 bases at J, leaving 7 bases unmatched. The full variable domain, completed using reference TRBV28 and TRBJ2-7, is DVKVTQSSRYLVKRTGEKVFLECVQDMDHENMFWYRQDPGLGLRLIYFSYDVKMKEKGDIPEGYSVSREKKERFSLILESASTNQTSMYLCASSLTASGGYEQYFGPGTRLTVT.

The V and J genes are TRBV2 and TRBJ1-1; D is unclear. Germline V CDR1 and CDR2: SNHLY, FYNNEI. The CDR3 totals 14 residues. Trimming removed 1 base at V and 1 base at J, with 7 bases between. The CDR3 DNA sequence: TGTGCCAGCAGTGAAGTCGGAGGGAACACTGAAGCTTTCTTT. Residues: CASSEVGGNTEAFF.

The CDR3 here is CASSPVPQGPQQTQYF. In DNA form, the CDR3 reads TGTGCCAGCTCACCAGTTCCTCAGGGCCCCCAGCAGACCCAGTACTTC. The rearrangement joins TRBV18 to TRBJ2-5; weak D call: TRBD1 (5 bases). Germline V gene lookup returns CDR1 KGHSH and CDR2 LQKENI. V was pared by 2 bases and J by 6 bases, with 19 bases between. The CDR3 has 16 amino acids.

The V gene is TRBV3-1 (or the pseudogene TRBV3-2), the J gene TRBJ2-3; the match to TRBD2 covers 9 bases. Trimming removed 4 bases from V and 4 bases from J; junction bases left unmatched: 6. Germline CDR1 is LGHDT and CDR2 is YNNKEL (reference sequence). This CDR3 region has 15 residues. The CDR3 sequence: CASSPGSGGPDTQYF. The CDR3, as DNA: TGTGCCAGCAGCCCCGGGAGCGGGGGGCCAGATACGCAGTATTTT.

CDR3 residues: CASRRQGLNTGELFF. CDR3 DNA: TGTGCCAGTAGAAGACAGGGCCTGAACACCGGGGAGCTGTTTTTT. This chain links TRBV19 with TRBJ2-2; TRBD1 aligns across 7 bases. From germline, CDR1 is LNHDA and CDR2 SQIVND (reference sequence). The CDR3 runs to 15 residues. The trim removed 6 bases at V and 1 base at J, leaving 5 bases unmatched.